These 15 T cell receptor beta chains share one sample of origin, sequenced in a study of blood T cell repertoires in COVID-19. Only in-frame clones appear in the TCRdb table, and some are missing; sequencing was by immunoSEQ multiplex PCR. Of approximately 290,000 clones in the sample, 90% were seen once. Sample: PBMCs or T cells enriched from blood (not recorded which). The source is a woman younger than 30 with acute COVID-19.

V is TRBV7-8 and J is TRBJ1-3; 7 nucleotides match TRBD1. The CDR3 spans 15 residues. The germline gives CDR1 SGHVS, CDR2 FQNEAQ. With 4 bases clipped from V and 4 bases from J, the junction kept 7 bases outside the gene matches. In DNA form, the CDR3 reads TGTGCCAGCAGCTCCGGGACAGTGAAAGGAAACACCATATATTTT. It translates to CASSSGTVKGNTIYF.

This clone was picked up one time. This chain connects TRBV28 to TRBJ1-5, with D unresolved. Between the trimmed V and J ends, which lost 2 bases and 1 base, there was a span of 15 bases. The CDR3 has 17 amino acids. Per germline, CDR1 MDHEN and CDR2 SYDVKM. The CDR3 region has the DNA TGTGCCAGCAGTTTACCCGGGGTTTTGAGGAGCAATCAGCCCCAGCATTTT. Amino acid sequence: CASSLPGVLRSNQPQHF.

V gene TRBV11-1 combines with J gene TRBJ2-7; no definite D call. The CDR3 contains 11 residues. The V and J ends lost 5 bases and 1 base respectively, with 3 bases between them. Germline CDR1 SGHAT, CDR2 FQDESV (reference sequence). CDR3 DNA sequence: TGTGCCAGCAGCATATCCTACGAGCAGTACTTC. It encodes CASSISYEQYF.

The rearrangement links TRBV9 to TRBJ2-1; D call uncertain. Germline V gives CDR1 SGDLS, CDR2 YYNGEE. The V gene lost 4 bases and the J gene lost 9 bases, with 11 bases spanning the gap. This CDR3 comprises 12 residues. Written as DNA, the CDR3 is TGTGCCAGCAGCTCCCGACTTGCTGAGCAGTTCTTC. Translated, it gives CASSSRLAEQFF.

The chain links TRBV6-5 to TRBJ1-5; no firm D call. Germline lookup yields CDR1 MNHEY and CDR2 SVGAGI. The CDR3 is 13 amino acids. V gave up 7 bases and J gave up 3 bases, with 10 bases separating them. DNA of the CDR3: TGTGCCAGCACAGGCAGCACCAATCAGCCCCAGCATTTT. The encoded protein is CASTGSTNQPQHF.

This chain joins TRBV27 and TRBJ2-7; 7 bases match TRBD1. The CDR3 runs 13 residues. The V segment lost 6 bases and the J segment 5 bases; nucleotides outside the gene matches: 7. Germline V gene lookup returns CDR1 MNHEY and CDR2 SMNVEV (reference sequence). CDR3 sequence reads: CASSLTGIDEQYF. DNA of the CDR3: TGTGCCAGCAGCTTGACAGGGATCGACGAGCAGTACTTC.

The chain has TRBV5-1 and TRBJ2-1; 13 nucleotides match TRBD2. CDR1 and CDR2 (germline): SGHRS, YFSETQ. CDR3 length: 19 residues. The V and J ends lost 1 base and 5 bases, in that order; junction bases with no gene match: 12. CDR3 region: CASSLRVQLAGGVDNEQFF. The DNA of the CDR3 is TGCGCCAGCAGCTTGAGGGTCCAACTAGCGGGAGGGGTTGACAATGAGCAGTTCTTC.

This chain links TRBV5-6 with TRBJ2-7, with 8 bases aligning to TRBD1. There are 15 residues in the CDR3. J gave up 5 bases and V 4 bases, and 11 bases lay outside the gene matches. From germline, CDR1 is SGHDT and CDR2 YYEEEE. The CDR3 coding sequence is TGTGCCAGCAGCCTCGGACAGGGAAGCTCGGACGAGCAGTACTTC. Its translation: CASSLGQGSSDEQYF.

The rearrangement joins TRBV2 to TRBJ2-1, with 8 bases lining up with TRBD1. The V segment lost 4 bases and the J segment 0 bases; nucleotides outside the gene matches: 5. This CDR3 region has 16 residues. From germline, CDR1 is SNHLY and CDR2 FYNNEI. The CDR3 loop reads CASSAYRGSSYNEQFF. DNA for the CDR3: TGTGCCAGCAGTGCTTACAGGGGGAGCTCCTACAATGAGCAGTTCTTC.

CDR3 protein: CASSQEAAANTEAFF. In nucleotides, the CDR3 is TGTGCCAGCAGCCAAGAGGCAGCTGCGAACACTGAAGCTTTCTTT. This chain connects TRBV16 to TRBJ1-1; unclear D gene. The germline V gene encodes CDR1 KGHSY and CDR2 FQNENV. The V gene lost 2 bases and the J gene lost 1 base, with 11 bases spanning the gap. The CDR3 has 15 amino acids.

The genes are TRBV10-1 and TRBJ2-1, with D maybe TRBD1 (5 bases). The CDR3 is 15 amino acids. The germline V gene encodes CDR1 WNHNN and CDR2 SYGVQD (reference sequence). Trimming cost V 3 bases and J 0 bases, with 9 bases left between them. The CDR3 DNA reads TGCGCCAGCAGTGAAACAGGCCTCTCCTACAATGAGCAGTTCTTC. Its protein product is CASSETGLSYNEQFF.

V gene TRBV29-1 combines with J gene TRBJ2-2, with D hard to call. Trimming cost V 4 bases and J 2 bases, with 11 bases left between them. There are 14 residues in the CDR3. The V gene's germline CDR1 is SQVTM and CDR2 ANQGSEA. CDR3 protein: CSVGALLNTGELFF. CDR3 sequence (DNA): TGCAGCGTTGGGGCGCTGCTCAACACCGGGGAGCTGTTTTTT.

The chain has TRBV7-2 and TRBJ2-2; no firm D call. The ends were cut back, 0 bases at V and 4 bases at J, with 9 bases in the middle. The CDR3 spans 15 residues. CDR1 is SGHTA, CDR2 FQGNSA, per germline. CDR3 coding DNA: TGTGCCAGCAGCTTAGCCGAGGCCCCCACCGGGGAGCTGTTTTTT. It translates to CASSLAEAPTGELFF.

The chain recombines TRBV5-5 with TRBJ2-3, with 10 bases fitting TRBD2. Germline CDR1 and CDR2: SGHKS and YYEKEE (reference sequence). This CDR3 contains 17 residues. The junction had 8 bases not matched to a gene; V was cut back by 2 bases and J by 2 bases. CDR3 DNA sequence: TGTGCCAGCAGCTTAACTAGCGGGGCGGGTGCCACAGATACGCAGTATTTT. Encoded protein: CASSLTSGAGATDTQYF. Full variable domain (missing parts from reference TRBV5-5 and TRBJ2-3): DAGVTQSPTHLIKTRGQQVTLRCSPISGHKSVSWYQQVLGQGPQFIFQYYEKEERGRGNFPDRFSARQFPNYSSELNVNALLLGDSALYLCASSLTSGAGATDTQYFGPGTRLTVL.

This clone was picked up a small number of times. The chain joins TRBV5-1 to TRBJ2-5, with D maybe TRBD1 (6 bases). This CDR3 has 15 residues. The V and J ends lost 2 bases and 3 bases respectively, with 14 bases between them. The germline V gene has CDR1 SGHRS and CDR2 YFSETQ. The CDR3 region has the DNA TGCGCCAGCAGCTTAACAGGGACGATGGAAGAGACCCAGTACTTC. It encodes CASSLTGTMEETQYF.